The subject of this entry is one TCR beta chain. This entry comes from a study of control samples from healthy donors and cancer patients. Measured with immunoSEQ multiplex PCR; TCRdb has only the in-frame clones, and not every one. Of 110,000 to 150,000 clones in the sample, roughly nine tenths were seen once. The junction had 12 bases not matched to a gene; V was cut back by 4 bases and J by 5 bases. From germline, CDR1 is SGHNT and CDR2 YYREEE (reference sequence). This CDR3 comprises 17 residues. The sequenced material came from blood. The receptor was isolated from a woman aged 30 to 39 in good health. The rearrangement links TRBV5-4 to TRBJ2-7; TRBD2 matches 13 bases. The CDR3 region has the DNA TGTGCCAGCAGCATAGGGACTAGCGGGGTATGGGGCCACGAGCAGTACTTC. Amino acid sequence: CASSIGTSGVWGHEQYF.